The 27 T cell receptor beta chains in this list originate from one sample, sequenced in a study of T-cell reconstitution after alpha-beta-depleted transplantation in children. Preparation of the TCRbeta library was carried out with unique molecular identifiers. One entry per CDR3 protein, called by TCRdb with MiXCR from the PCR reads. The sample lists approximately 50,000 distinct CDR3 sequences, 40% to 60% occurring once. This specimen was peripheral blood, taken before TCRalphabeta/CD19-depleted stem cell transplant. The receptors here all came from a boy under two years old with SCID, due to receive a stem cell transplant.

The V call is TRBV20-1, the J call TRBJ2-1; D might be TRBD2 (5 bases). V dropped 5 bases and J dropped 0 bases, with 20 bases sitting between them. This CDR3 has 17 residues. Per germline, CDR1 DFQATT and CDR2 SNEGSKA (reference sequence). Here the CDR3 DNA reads TGCAGTGCTTTAGGCATGTTCGAGGGAAGCTCCTACAATGAGCAGTTCTTC. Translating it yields CSALGMFEGSSYNEQFF.

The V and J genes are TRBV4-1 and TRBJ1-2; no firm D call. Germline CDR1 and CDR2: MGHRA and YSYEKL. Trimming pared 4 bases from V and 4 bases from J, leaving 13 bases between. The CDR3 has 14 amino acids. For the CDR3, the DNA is TGCGCCAGCAGCCCGGTCGGTGGGTCCTATGGCTACACCTTC. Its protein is CASSPVGGSYGYTF.

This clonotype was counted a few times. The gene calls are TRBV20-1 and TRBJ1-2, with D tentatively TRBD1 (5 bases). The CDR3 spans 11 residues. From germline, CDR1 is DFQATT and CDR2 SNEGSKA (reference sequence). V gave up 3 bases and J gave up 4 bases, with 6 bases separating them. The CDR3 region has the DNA TGCAGTGCTAGGGACATCTATGGCTACACCTTC. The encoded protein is CSARDIYGYTF.

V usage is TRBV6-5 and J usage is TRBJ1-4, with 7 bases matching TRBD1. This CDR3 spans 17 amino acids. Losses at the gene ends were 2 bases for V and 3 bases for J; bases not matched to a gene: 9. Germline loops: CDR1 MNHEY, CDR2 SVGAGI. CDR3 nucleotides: TGTGCCAGCAGTTACCCACCGACAGGGAGGGCTAATGAAAAACTGTTTTTT. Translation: CASSYPPTGRANEKLFF.

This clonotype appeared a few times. The DNA of the CDR3 is TGCGCCAGCAGCTTATCACCGGGACAGTCCTACGAGCAGTACTTC. Translating gives CASSLSPGQSYEQYF. The V call is TRBV5-1, the J call TRBJ2-7; 7 bases are a match to TRBD1. The CDR3 is 15 amino acids. The V segment lost 2 bases and the J segment 1 base; nucleotides outside the gene matches: 6. Per germline, CDR1 SGHRS and CDR2 YFSETQ.

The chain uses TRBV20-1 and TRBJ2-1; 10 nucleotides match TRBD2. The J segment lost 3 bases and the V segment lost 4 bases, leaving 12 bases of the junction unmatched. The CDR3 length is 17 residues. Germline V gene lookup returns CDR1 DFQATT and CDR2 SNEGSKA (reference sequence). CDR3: CSANSGVRTSGYNEQFF. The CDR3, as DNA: TGCAGTGCTAACTCCGGTGTGAGGACTAGCGGCTACAATGAGCAGTTCTTC.

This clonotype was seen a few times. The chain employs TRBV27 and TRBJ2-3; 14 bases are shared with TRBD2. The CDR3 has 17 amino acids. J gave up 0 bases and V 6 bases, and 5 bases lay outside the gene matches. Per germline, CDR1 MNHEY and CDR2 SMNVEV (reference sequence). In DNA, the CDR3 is TGTGCCAGCAGGGGACTAGCGGGGGCCTTTAGCACAGATACGCAGTATTTT. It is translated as CASRGLAGAFSTDTQYF.

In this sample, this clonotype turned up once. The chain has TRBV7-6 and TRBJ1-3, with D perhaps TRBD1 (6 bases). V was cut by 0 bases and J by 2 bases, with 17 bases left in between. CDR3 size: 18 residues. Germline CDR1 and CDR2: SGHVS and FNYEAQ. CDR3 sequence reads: CASSLASWFGGPGNTIYF. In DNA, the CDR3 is TGTGCCAGCAGCTTAGCATCTTGGTTTGGGGGGCCTGGAAACACCATATATTTT. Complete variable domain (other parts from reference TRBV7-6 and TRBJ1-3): GAGVSQSPRYKVTKRGQDVALRCDPISGHVSLYWYRQALGQGPEFLTYFNYEAQQDKSGLPNDRFSAERPEGSISTLTIQRTEQRDSAMYRCASSLASWFGGPGNTIYFGEGSWLTVV.

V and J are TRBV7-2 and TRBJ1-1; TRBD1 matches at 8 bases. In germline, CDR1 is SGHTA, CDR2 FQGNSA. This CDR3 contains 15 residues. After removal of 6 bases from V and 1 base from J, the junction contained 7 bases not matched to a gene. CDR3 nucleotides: TGTGCCAGCAGACCTAGGACAGGGCGGAACACTGAAGCTTTCTTT. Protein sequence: CASRPRTGRNTEAFF.

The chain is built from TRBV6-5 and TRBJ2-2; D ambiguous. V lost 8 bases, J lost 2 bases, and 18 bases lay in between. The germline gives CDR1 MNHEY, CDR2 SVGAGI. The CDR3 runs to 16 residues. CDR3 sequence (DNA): TGTGCCAGCGTTATATCCCCGGGCTCTAACACCGGGGAGCTGTTTTTT. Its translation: CASVISPGSNTGELFF.

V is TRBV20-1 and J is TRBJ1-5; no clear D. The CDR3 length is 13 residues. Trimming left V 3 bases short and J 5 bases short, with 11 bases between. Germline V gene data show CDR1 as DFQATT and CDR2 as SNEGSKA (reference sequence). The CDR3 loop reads CSARTAEYQPQHF. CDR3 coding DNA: TGCAGTGCTAGGACCGCAGAATATCAGCCCCAGCATTTT.

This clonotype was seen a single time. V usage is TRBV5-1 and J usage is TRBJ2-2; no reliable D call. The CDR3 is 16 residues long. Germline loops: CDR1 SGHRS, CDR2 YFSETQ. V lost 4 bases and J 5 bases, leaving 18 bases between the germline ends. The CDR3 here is CASSLNAGHGTGELFF. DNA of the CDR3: TGCGCCAGCAGCCTCAATGCTGGCCACGGGACCGGGGAGCTGTTTTTT.

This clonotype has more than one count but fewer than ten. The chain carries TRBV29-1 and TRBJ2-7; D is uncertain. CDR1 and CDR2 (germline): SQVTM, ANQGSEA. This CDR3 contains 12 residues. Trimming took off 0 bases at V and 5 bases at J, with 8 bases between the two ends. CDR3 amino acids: CSVEEGSDEQYF. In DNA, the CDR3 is TGCAGCGTTGAAGAGGGATCCGACGAGCAGTACTTC.

CDR3 DNA: TGTGCCACCAGCAGAGACAGGGGGAGAGGGGCCAACGTCCTGACTTTC. Protein: CATSRDRGRGANVLTF. The rearrangement uses TRBV15 and TRBJ2-6; 7 bases are a match to TRBD1. The length of the CDR3 is 16 residues. Germline loops: CDR1 LNHNV, CDR2 YYDKDF (reference sequence). With V trimmed by 0 bases and J by 4 bases, 3 bases remained unmatched.

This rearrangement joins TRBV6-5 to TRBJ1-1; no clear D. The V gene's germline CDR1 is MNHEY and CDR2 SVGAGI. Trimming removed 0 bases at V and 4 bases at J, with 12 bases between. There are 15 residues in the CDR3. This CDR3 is CASSYSTRSRTEAFF. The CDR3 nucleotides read TGTGCCAGCAGTTACTCGACACGGAGCCGCACTGAAGCTTTCTTT.

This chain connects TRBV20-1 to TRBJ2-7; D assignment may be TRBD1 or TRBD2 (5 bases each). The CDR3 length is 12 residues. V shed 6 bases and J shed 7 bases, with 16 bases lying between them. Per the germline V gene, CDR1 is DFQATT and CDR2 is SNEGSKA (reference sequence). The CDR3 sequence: CSAPGRTQEQYF. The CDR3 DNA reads TGCAGTGCCCCGGGACGGACTCAAGAGCAGTACTTC.

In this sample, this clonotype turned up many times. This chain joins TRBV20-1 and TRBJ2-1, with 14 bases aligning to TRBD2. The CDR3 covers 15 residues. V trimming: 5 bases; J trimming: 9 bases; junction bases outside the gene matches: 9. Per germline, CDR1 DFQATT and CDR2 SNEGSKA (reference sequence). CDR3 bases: TGCAGTGCTGATCGGGGGACTAGCGGGGGCGGTGAGCAGTTCTTC. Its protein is CSADRGTSGGGEQFF.

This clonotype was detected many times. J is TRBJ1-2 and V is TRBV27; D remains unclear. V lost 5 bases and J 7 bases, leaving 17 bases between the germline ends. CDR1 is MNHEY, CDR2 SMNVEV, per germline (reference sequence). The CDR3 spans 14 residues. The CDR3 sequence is CASSADILGSGYTF. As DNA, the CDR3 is TGTGCCAGCAGTGCCGACATCCTCGGGAGTGGCTACACCTTC.

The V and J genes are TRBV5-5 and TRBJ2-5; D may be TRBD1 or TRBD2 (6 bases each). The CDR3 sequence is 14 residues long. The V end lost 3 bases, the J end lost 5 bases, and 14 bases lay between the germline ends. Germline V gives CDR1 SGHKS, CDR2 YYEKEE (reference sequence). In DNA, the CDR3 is TGTGCCAGCAGCTGGGGGGACACGACGGAGACCCAGTACTTC. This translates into CASSWGDTTETQYF.

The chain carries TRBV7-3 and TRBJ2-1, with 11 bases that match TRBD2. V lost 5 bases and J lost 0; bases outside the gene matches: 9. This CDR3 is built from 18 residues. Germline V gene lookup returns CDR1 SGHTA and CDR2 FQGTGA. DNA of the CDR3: TGTGCCAGCAGCCTCACTAGCGGGGGAGGAAGCTCCTACAATGAGCAGTTCTTC. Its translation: CASSLTSGGGSSYNEQFF.

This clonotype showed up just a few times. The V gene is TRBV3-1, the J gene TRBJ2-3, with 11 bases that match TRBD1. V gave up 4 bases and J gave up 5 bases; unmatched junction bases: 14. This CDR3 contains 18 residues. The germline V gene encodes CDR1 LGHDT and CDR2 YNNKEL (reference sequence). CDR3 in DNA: TGTGCCAGCAGCCCCCGACCGACGGGACAGGGGGGGGAAGATACGCAGTATTTT. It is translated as CASSPRPTGQGGEDTQYF.

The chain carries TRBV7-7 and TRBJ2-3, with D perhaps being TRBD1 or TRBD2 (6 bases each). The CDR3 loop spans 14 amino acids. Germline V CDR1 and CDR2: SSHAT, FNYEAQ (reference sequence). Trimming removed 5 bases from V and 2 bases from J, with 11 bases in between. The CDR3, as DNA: TGTGCCAGCAGCCCTGGGGGGCACACAGATACGCAGTATTTT. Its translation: CASSPGGHTDTQYF. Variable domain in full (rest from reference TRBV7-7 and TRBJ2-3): GAGVSQSPRYKVTKRGQDVTLRCDPISSHATLYWYQQALGQGPEFLTYFNYEAQPDKSGLPSDRFSAERPEGSISTLTIQRTEQRDSAMYRCASSPGGHTDTQYFGPGTRLTVL.

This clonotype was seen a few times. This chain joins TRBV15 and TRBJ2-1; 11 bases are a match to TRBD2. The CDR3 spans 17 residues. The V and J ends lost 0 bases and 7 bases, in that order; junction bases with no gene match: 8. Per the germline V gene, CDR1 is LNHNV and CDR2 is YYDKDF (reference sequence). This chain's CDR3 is CATSRDRASGGRNEQFF. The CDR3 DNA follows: TGTGCCACCAGCAGAGATAGAGCTAGCGGGGGGAGGAATGAGCAGTTCTTC.

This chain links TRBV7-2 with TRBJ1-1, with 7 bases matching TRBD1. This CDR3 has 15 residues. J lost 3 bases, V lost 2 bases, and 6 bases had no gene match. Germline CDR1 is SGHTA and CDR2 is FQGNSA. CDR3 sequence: CASSLSTDRDTEAFF. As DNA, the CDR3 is TGTGCCAGCAGCTTATCCACAGACAGGGACACTGAAGCTTTCTTT. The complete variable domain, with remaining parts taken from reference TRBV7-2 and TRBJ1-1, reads GAGVSQSPSNKVTEKGKDVELRCDPISGHTALYWYRQSLGQGLEFLIYFQGNSAPDKSGLPSDRFSAERTGGSVSTLTIQRTQQEDSAVYLCASSLSTDRDTEAFFGQGTRLTVV.

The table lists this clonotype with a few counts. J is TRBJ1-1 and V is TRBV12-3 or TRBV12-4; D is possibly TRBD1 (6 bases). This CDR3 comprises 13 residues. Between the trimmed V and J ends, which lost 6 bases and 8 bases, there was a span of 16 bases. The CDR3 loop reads CASRPDRYGEAFF. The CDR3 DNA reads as TGTGCCAGCAGACCCGACAGGTACGGGGAAGCTTTCTTT.

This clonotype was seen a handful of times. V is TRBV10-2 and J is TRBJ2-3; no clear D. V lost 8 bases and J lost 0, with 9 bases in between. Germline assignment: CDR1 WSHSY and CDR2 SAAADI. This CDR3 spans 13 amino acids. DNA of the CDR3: TGCGCCAGCGATCAAGGGAGCACAGATACGCAGTATTTT. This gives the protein CASDQGSTDTQYF.

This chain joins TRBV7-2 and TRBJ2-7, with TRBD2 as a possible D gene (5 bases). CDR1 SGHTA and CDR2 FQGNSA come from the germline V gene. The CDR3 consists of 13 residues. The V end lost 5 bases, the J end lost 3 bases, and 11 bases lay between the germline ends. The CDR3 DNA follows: TGTGCCAGCAGCGTTCTAGCTTTCTACGAGCAGTACTTC. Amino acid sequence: CASSVLAFYEQYF.